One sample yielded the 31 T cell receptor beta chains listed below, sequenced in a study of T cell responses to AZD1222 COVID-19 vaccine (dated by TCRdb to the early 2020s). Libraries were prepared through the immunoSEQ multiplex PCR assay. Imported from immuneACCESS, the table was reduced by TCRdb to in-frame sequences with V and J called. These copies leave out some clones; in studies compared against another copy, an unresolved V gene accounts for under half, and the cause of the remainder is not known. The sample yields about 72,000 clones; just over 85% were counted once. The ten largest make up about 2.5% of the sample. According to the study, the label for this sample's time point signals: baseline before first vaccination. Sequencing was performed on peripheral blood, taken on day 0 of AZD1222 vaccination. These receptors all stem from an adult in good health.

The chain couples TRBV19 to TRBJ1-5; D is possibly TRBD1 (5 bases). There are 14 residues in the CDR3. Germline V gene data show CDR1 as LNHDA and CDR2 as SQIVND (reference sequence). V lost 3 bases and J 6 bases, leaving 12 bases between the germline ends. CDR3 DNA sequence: TGTGCCAGTAGTATTAAGGGGTCGGGTCAGCCCCAGCATTTT. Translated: CASSIKGSGQPQHF. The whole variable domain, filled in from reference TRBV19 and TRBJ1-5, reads DGGITQSPKYLFRKEGQNVTLSCEQNLNHDAMYWYRQDPGQGLRLIYYSQIVNDFQKGDIAEGYSVSREKKESFPLTVTSAQKNPTAFYLCASSIKGSGQPQHFGDGTRLSIL.

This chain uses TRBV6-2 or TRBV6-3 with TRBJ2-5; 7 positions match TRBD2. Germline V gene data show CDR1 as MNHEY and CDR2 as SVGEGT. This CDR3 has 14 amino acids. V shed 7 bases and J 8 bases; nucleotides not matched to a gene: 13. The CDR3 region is CASTSSSGWRTQYF. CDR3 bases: TGTGCCAGCACTTCCTCTAGCGGTTGGCGAACCCAGTACTTC.

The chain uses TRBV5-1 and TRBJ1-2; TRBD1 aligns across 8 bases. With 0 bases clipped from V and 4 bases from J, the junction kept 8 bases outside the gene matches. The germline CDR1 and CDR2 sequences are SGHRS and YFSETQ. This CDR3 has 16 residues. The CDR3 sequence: CASSLEGGGQGYGYTF. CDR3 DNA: TGCGCCAGCAGCTTGGAGGGGGGCGGACAGGGCTATGGCTACACCTTC. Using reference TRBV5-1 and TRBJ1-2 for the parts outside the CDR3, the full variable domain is KAGVTQTPRYLIKTRGQQVTLSCSPISGHRSVSWYQQTPGQGLQFLFEYFSETQRNKGNFPGRFSGRQFSNSRSEMNVSTLELGDSALYLCASSLEGGGQGYGYTFGSGTRLTVV.

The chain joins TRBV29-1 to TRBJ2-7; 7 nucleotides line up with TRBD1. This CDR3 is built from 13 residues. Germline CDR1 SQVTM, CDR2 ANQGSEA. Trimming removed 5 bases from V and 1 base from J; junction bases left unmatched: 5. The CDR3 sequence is CSVQQGISYEQYF. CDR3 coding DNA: TGCAGCGTTCAACAGGGGATTTCCTACGAGCAGTACTTC.

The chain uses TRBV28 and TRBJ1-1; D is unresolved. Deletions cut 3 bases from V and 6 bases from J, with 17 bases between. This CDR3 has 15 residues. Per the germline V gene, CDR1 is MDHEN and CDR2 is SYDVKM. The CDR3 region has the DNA TGTGCCAGCAGTTTGGTGCGTCTGGGTTCGCCTGAAGCTTTCTTT. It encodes CASSLVRLGSPEAFF. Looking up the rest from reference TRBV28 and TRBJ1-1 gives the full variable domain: DVKVTQSSRYLVKRTGEKVFLECVQDMDHENMFWYRQDPGLGLRLIYFSYDVKMKEKGDIPEGYSVSREKKERFSLILESASTNQTSMYLCASSLVRLGSPEAFFGQGTRLTVV.

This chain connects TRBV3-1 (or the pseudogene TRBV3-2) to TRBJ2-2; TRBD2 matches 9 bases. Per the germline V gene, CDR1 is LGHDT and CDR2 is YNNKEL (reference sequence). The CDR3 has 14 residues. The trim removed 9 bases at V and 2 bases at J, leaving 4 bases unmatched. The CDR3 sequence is CASRLAANTGELFF. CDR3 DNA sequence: TGTGCCAGTAGACTAGCGGCTAACACCGGGGAGCTGTTTTTT.

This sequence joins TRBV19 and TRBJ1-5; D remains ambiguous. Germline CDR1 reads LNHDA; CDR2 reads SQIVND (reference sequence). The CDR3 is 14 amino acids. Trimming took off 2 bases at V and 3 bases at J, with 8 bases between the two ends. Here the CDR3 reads CASSISRDNQPQHF. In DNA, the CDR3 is TGTGCCAGTAGTATAAGCAGAGACAATCAGCCCCAGCATTTT.

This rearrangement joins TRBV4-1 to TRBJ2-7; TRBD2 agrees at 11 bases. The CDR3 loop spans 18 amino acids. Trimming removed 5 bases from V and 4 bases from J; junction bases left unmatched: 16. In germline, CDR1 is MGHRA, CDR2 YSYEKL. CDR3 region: CASSSGSTSGSTMYEQYF. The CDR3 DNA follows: TGCGCCAGCAGCTCAGGGTCTACTAGCGGGAGCACCATGTACGAGCAGTACTTC.

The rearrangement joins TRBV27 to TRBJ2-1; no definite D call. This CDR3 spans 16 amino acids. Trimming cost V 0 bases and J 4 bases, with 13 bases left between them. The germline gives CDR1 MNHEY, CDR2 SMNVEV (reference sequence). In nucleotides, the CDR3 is TGTGCCAGCAGTTTATCCGGTAAAAATTCATACAATGAGCAGTTCTTC. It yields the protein CASSLSGKNSYNEQFF.

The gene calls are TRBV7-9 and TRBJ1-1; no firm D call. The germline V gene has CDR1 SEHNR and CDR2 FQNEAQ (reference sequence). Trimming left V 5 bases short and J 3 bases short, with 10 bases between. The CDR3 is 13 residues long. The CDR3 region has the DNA TGTGCCAGCAGCCCTGAGGAGTACACTGAAGCTTTCTTT. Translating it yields CASSPEEYTEAFF.

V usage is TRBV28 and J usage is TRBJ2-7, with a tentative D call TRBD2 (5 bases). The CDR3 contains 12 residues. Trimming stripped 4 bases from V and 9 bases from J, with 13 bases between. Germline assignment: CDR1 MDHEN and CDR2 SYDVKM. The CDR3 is CASSSTSDWQYF. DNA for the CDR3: TGTGCCAGCAGTTCGACCTCGGACTGGCAGTACTTC.

Here the CDR3 reads CACWGGATEAFF. The CDR3 bases are TGTGCCTGTTGGGGGGGAGCGACTGAAGCTTTCTTT. The chain joins TRBV28 to TRBJ1-1; a possible D gene is TRBD1 (5 bases). The V and J ends lost 11 bases and 5 bases respectively, with 15 bases between them. There are 12 residues in the CDR3. Germline V gene sequence: CDR1 MDHEN, CDR2 SYDVKM. The full variable domain, with the rest looked up from reference TRBV28 and TRBJ1-1, is DVKVTQSSRYLVKRTGEKVFLECVQDMDHENMFWYRQDPGLGLRLIYFSYDVKMKEKGDIPEGYSVSREKKERFSLILESASTNQTSMYLCACWGGATEAFFGQGTRLTVV.

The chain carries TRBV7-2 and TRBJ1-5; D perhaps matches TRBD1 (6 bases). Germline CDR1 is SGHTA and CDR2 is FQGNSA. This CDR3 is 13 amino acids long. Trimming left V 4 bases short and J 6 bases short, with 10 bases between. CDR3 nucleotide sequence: TGTGCCAGCAGCTACCGGGACACTCAGCCCCAGCATTTT. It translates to CASSYRDTQPQHF.

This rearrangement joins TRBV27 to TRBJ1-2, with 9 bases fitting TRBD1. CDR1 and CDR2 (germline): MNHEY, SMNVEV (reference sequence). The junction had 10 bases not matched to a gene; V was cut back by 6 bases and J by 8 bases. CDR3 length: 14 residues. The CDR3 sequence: CASRSSGTGRGYTF. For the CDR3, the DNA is TGTGCCAGCAGATCCTCCGGGACAGGGAGAGGCTACACCTTC.

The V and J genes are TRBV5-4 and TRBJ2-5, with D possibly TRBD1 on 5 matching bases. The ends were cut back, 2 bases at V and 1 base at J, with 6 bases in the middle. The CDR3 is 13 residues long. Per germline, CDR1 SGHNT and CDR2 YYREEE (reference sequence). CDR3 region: CASSFQGQETQYF. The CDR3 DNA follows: TGTGCCAGCAGCTTCCAGGGCCAAGAGACCCAGTACTTC.

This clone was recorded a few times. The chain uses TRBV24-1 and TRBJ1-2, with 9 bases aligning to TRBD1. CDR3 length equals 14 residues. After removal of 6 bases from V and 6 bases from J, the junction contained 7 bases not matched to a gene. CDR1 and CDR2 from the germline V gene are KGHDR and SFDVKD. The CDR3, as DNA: TGTGCCACCAGTACAGGGGGCGACAGCCATGGCTACACCTTC. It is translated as CATSTGGDSHGYTF.

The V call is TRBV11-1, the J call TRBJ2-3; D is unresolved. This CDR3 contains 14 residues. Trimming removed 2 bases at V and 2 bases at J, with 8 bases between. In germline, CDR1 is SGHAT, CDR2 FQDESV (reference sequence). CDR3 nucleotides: TGTGCCAGCAGCTTATTCCGCCACACAGATACGCAGTATTTT. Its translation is CASSLFRHTDTQYF.

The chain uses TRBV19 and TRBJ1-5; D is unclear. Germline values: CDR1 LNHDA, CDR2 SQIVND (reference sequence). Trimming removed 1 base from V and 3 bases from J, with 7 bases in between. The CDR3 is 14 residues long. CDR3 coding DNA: TGTGCCAGTAGTATAGTGGGTTTCAATCAGCCCCAGCATTTT. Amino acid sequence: CASSIVGFNQPQHF. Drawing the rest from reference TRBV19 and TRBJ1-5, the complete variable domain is DGGITQSPKYLFRKEGQNVTLSCEQNLNHDAMYWYRQDPGQGLRLIYYSQIVNDFQKGDIAEGYSVSREKKESFPLTVTSAQKNPTAFYLCASSIVGFNQPQHFGDGTRLSIL.

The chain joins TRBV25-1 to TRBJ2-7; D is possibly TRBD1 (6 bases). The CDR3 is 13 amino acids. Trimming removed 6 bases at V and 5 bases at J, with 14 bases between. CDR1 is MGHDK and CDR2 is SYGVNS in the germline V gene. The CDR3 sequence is CASRKQGSHEQYF. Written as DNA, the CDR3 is TGTGCCAGCAGAAAACAGGGATCCCACGAGCAGTACTTC.

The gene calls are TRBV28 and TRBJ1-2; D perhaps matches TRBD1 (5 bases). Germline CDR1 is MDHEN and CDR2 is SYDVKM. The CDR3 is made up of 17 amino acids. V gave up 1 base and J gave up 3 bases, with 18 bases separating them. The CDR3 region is CASSLLVQLGGDYGYTF. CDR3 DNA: TGTGCCAGCAGTTTATTAGTCCAGCTGGGGGGGGACTATGGCTACACCTTC.

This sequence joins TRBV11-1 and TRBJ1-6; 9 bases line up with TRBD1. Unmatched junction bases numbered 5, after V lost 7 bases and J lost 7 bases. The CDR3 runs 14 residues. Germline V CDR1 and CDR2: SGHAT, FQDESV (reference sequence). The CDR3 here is CASTQDRGNSPLHF. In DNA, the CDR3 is TGTGCCAGCACCCAGGACAGGGGAAATTCACCCCTCCACTTT.

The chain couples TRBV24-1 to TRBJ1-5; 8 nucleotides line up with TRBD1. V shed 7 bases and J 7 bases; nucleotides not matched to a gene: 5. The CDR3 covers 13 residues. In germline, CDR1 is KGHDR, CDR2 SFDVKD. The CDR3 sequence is CATSTGGAQPQHF. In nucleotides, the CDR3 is TGTGCCACCAGCACAGGGGGTGCCCAGCCCCAGCATTTT.

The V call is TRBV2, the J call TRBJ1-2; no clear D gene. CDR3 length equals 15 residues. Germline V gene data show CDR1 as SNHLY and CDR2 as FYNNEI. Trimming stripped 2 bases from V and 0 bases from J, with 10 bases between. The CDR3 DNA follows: TGTGCCAGCAGTGAAAGGGCGGACGCTAACTATGGCTACACCTTC. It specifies CASSERADANYGYTF.

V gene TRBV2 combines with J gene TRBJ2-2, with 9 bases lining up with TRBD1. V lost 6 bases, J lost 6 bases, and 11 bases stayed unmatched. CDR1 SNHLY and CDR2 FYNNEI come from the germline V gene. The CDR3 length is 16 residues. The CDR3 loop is CASSGGTGILAGELFF. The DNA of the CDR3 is TGTGCCAGCAGCGGTGGGACAGGGATCCTGGCCGGGGAGCTGTTTTTT.

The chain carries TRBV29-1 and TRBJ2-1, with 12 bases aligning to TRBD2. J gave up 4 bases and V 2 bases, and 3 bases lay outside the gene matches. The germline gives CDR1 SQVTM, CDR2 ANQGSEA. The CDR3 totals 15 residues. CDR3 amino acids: CSVELAGGKYNEQFF. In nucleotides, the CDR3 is TGCAGCGTTGAACTAGCGGGAGGGAAATACAATGAGCAGTTCTTC.

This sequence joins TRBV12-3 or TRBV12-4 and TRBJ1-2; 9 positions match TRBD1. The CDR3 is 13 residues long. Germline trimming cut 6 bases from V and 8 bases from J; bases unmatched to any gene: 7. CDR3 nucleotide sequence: TGTGCCAGCAGGGGGACAGGGAGGAGCGGCTACACCTTC. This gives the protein CASRGTGRSGYTF.

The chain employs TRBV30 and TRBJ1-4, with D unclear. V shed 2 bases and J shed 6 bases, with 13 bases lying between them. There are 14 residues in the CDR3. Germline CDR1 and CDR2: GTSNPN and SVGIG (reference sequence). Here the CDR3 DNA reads TGTGCCTGGAGTAGGTGGGCCGCGGATGAAAAACTGTTTTTT. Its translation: CAWSRWAADEKLFF. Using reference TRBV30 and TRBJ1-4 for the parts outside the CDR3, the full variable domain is SQTIHQWPATLVQPVGSPLSLECTVEGTSNPNLYWYRQAAGRGLQLLFYSVGIGQISSEVPQNLSASRPQDRQFILSSKKLLLSDSGFYLCAWSRWAADEKLFFGSGTQLSVL.

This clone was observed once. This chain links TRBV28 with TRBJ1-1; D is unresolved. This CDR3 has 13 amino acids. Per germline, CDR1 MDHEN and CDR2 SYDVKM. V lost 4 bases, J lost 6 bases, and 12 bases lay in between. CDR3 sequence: CASSSLGDAEAFF. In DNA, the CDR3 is TGTGCCAGCAGTTCCCTAGGTGACGCTGAAGCTTTCTTT.

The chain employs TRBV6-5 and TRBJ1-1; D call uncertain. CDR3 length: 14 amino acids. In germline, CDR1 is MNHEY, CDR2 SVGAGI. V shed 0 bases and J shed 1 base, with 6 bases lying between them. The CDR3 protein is CASSYSEGNTEAFF. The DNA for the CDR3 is TGTGCCAGCAGTTACTCGGAGGGGAACACTGAAGCTTTCTTT.

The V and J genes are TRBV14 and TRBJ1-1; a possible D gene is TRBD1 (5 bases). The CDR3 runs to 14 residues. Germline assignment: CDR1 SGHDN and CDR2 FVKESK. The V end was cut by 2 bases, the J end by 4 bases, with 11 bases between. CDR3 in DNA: TGTGCCAGCAGCCAAAACAGGATGGCCACTGAAGCTTTCTTT. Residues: CASSQNRMATEAFF.

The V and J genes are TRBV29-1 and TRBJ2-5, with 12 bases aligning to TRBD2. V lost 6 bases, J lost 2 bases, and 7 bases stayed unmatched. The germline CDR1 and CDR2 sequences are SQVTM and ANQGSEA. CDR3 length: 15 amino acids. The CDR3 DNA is TGCAGCGTGTTGGGGACTAGCGGGCCTCAAGAGACCCAGTACTTC. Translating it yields CSVLGTSGPQETQYF.